This T cell receptor beta chain was retrieved from a study of response to subunit inactivated influenza vaccine. Germline CDR1 reads MNHEY; CDR2 reads SVGEGT. Trimming removed 6 bases at V and 6 bases at J, with 15 bases between. The CDR3 runs to 14 residues. Using its own MiXCR run on the RT-PCR reads, TCRdb lists one record per CDR3 protein. The profile covers about 240,000 distinct CDR3 sequences, with 9% to 15% appearing a single time and 7.8% taken by the ten largest. This sample comprised non-naive T cells sorted from PBMCs, obtained 14 to 15 days before vaccination. The sequence was collected from a man between 50 and 59 years old who received an inactivated influenza vaccine. V is TRBV6-2 or TRBV6-3 and J is TRBJ1-5; a weak D match, TRBD1 (5 bases). This chain's CDR3 is CASREPVGGQPQHF. The CDR3, as DNA: TGTGCCAGCAGAGAGCCCGTCGGGGGTCAGCCCCAGCATTTT.